This TCR beta chain was recovered during a study of T-cell reconstitution after alpha-beta-depleted transplantation in children. CDR3 size: 16 residues. V shed 3 bases, J shed 7 bases, and the junction held 10 bases outside the gene matches. The germline gives CDR1 MGHDK, CDR2 SYGVNS. In this sample, this clonotype turned up many times. Library preparation (for TCRbeta) was performed with unique molecular identifiers. TCRdb processed the PCR reads anew with MiXCR; each CDR3 protein has one entry. This sample has 350,000 to 400,000 distinct CDR3 sequences, with roughly 22% found just once. This specimen was PBMCs from the stem cell graft donor, taken from the stem cell graft. This chain links TRBV25-1 with TRBJ2-1, with 9 bases lining up with TRBD2. The source of this sequence is a human donor who donated a stem cell graft to a child with acute myeloid leukemia. The CDR3 sequence is CASSEGTSRLSNEQFF. DNA for the CDR3: TGTGCCAGCAGTGAGGGGACTAGCCGTTTGAGTAATGAGCAGTTCTTC.